This TCR beta chain was captured in a study of T cell clonality in common variable immunodeficiency. The data were produced by immunoSEQ multiplex PCR, yet TCRdb's version contains in-frame clones alone and is incomplete. The specimen has roughly 50,000 clones, none found just once. V was pared by 5 bases and J by 2 bases, with 18 bases between. This CDR3 is 15 amino acids long. The germline CDR1 and CDR2 sequences are GTSNPN and SVGIG (reference sequence). Study observations and caveats: Repertoire-complication correlations in CVID were limited by patient heterogeneity. Reportedly, TCR beta sequences from common variable immunodeficiency showed fewer deletions and N-nucleotide insertions. Compared with controls, CVID subjects had fewer shared TCRbeta clones.

Blood samples were heparinized, about 4.5 to 9 ml per donor. This clone has at least ten counts. Its antigen remains unidentified. Read sequence stops 3 residues before the CDR3 end, and the germline J gene provides the missing end. The sample taken for sequencing was peripheral blood mononuclear cells. The origin of this receptor is a person aged 18 to 75 in good health. The rearrangement links TRBV30 to TRBJ1-2; the D gene is possibly TRBD1 (5 bases). Partial CDR3 DNA: TGTGCCTGGGTTACCCGTTCTTCAGGGAACTATGGC. It yields the protein CAWVTRSSGNYG. In full, the CDR3 reads CAWVTRSSGNYGYTF.